This passage covers 29 T cell receptor beta chains from one sample sequenced in a study of blood T cell repertoires in COVID-19. Libraries were prepared by immunoSEQ multiplex PCR; TCRdb keeps only in-frame clonotypes and omits some of them. Found here are about 250,000 clones, approximately 84% of them singletons; the top ten hold 7.9%. The sequencing sample was made of peripheral blood. The receptors were sampled from a woman older than 75 with acute or convalescent COVID-19.

This rearrangement joins TRBV18 to TRBJ1-2; D ambiguous. This CDR3 region has 13 residues. From germline, CDR1 is KGHSH and CDR2 LQKENI. Trimming took off 1 base at V and 8 bases at J, with 11 bases between the two ends. CDR3 amino acids: CASSPRGAQGYTF. CDR3 nucleotides: TGTGCCAGCTCACCACGTGGCGCACAGGGCTACACCTTC.

The J gene is TRBJ2-7, the V gene TRBV5-1, with 7 positions matching TRBD1. CDR3 length: 15 residues. V was pared by 5 bases and J by 2 bases, with 10 bases of the junction left unmatched. Per the germline V gene, CDR1 is SGHRS and CDR2 is YFSETQ. The CDR3 reads CASSHPGTETYEQYF. DNA for the CDR3: TGCGCCAGCAGTCACCCCGGGACAGAAACCTACGAGCAGTACTTC.

This clone was recorded a few times. Written as DNA, the CDR3 is TGTGCCAGCTCACTAAGACAGGGAGAGGCCTACGAGCAGTACTTC. Residues: CASSLRQGEAYEQYF. This rearrangement joins TRBV18 to TRBJ2-7, with 7 positions matching TRBD1. CDR1 is KGHSH, CDR2 LQKENI, per germline. The V and J ends lost 4 bases and 2 bases, in that order; junction bases with no gene match: 8. This CDR3 comprises 15 residues.

V is TRBV7-2 and J is TRBJ2-7; D gene unclear. Trimming stripped 6 bases from V and 3 bases from J, with 15 bases between. CDR1 is SGHTA and CDR2 is FQGNSA in the germline V gene. This CDR3 contains 14 residues. The CDR3 here is CASRGPRQVYEQYF. The CDR3, as DNA: TGTGCCAGCAGAGGCCCTAGGCAAGTCTACGAGCAGTACTTC.

The rearrangement joins TRBV21-1 to TRBJ1-1; TRBD1 is the table's D call, not checked against the DNA. TRBV21-1 is reported as a pseudogene. CDR3 length equals 15 residues. In DNA form, the CDR3 reads TGTGCCAGCAGCAAAGTGAGGGGACAGAACACTGAAGCTTTCTTT. Amino acids: CASSKVRGQNTEAFF.

A few counts support this clone. The genes are TRBV19 and TRBJ2-6; D unclear. Trimming cost V 6 bases and J 3 bases, with 12 bases left between them. The CDR3 covers 15 residues. Germline V gene data show CDR1 as LNHDA and CDR2 as SQIVND (reference sequence). The CDR3 DNA follows: TGTGCCAGTAGGCTGACACGGATTGGGGCCAACGTCCTGACTTTC. Residues: CASRLTRIGANVLTF.

This chain uses TRBV7-2 with TRBJ2-7, with 7 nucleotides matching TRBD1. The CDR3 runs to 14 residues. The V gene's germline CDR1 is SGHTA and CDR2 FQGNSA. V trimming: 8 bases; J trimming: 2 bases; junction bases outside the gene matches: 9. The CDR3 is CASSNGQVPYEQYF. The CDR3 nucleotides are TGTGCCAGCTCTAACGGACAGGTTCCCTACGAGCAGTACTTC.

This chain joins TRBV19 and TRBJ1-1; D is undetermined. The CDR3 has 16 amino acids. Trimming cost V 4 bases and J 5 bases, with 20 bases left between them. Germline CDR1 reads LNHDA; CDR2 reads SQIVND (reference sequence). CDR3 coding DNA: TGTGCCAGTAGTACGCCATCGGGGATCCTGCGGACTGAAGCTTTCTTT. Its protein is CASSTPSGILRTEAFF.

The table lists this clone with a count of one. The chain couples TRBV6-5 to TRBJ2-2; the D gene is possibly TRBD1 (6 bases). The CDR3 totals 16 residues. The V end was cut by 0 bases, the J end by 6 bases, with 14 bases between. Germline loops: CDR1 MNHEY, CDR2 SVGAGI. The CDR3 sequence: CASSYSKTRGAGELFF. CDR3 sequence (DNA): TGTGCCAGCAGTTACTCGAAGACCAGGGGTGCCGGGGAGCTGTTTTTT.

This chain connects TRBV6-5 to TRBJ2-7, with D tentatively TRBD2 (5 bases). CDR3 size: 13 residues. V was shortened by 5 bases and J by 4 bases, with 12 bases between the two germline ends. The germline V gene encodes CDR1 MNHEY and CDR2 SVGAGI. This CDR3 reads CASSPQLVYEQYF. The CDR3 coding sequence is TGTGCCAGCAGTCCTCAACTAGTTTACGAGCAGTACTTC.

V and J are TRBV27 and TRBJ2-1, with D perhaps TRBD1 (6 bases). With 2 bases removed from V and 7 bases from J, the gap between germline ends came to 9 bases. The germline CDR1 and CDR2 sequences are MNHEY and SMNVEV (reference sequence). The CDR3 has 13 amino acids. CDR3 coding DNA: TGTGCCAGCAGTTTAGTGAGGGGGAATGAGCAGTTCTTC. Its protein product is CASSLVRGNEQFF.

The V call is TRBV3-1 (or the pseudogene TRBV3-2), the J call TRBJ2-2; 9 nucleotides align to TRBD1. The CDR3 is 15 residues long. With 4 bases clipped from V and 7 bases from J, the junction kept 7 bases outside the gene matches. Germline V gives CDR1 LGHDT, CDR2 YNNKEL (reference sequence). In DNA, the CDR3 is TGTGCCAGCAGCCCCGGACAGGGGTCGAGCGGGGAGCTGTTTTTT. Amino acid sequence: CASSPGQGSSGELFF.

V usage is TRBV11-2 and J usage is TRBJ2-1; 13 nucleotides match TRBD2. Germline assignment: CDR1 SGHAT and CDR2 FQNNGV. The V and J ends lost 5 bases and 5 bases, in that order; junction bases with no gene match: 9. This CDR3 has 17 amino acids. The CDR3 coding sequence is TGTGCCAGCAGCCAAACATTCGGACTAGCGGGAGACAATGAGCAGTTCTTC. This codes for CASSQTFGLAGDNEQFF.

The chain joins TRBV6-5 to TRBJ1-1, with D perhaps TRBD1 (5 bases). V was shortened by 4 bases and J by 1 base, with 7 bases between the two germline ends. The CDR3 is 13 amino acids. Germline CDR1 reads MNHEY; CDR2 reads SVGAGI. Here the CDR3 DNA reads TGTGCCAGCAGTTTACAGGCGAACACTGAAGCTTTCTTT. It codes for CASSLQANTEAFF.

V usage is TRBV6-5 and J usage is TRBJ2-2; TRBD1 agrees at 8 bases. This CDR3 contains 15 residues. Germline V gene data show CDR1 as MNHEY and CDR2 as SVGAGI. The ends lost 2 bases at V and 5 bases at J; junction bases unmatched: 4. CDR3 protein: CASSYQGAETGELFF. The CDR3 DNA reads TGTGCCAGCAGTTACCAGGGGGCTGAGACCGGGGAGCTGTTTTTT.

The chain couples TRBV29-1 to TRBJ1-2, with D possibly TRBD1 on 5 matching bases. CDR1 is SQVTM and CDR2 is ANQGSEA in the germline V gene. V was trimmed by 0 bases and J by 0 bases, leaving 11 bases between them. There are 15 residues in the CDR3. For the CDR3, the DNA is TGCAGCGTTGAAGAGCTTTGGGGCACTAACTATGGCTACACCTTC. Translated, it gives CSVEELWGTNYGYTF.

On this clone: An end of the junction differs from the germline gene, which may be a read error. The gene calls are TRBV2 and TRBJ1-4; no definite D call. Germline V gives CDR1 SNHLY, CDR2 FYNNEI. This CDR3 comprises 15 residues. The DNA of the CDR3 is TGTGCCAGCAGTGAAAGGAGCCGTACTAAGGAAAAACTGTTTTTT. Amino acids: CASSERSRTKEKLFF. Full variable domain (outside the CDR3, taken from reference TRBV2 and TRBJ1-4): EPEVTQTPSHQVTQMGQEVILRCVPISNHLYFYWYRQILGQKVEFLVSFYNNEISEKSEIFDDQFSVERPDGSNFTLKIRSTKLEDSAMYFCASSERSRTKEKLFFGSGTQLSVL.

This clone was detected only once. The genes are TRBV12-3 or TRBV12-4 and TRBJ1-6; D call uncertain. The germline V and J ends were trimmed by 5 bases and 11 bases, with 10 bases remaining between them. The CDR3 is 12 residues long. The DNA of the CDR3 is TGTGCCAGCAGTCCGCACTACCCACCCCTCCACTTT. It encodes CASSPHYPPLHF.

The chain employs TRBV20-1 and TRBJ1-1; no definite D call. Trimming took 5 bases from V and 3 from J, leaving 7 bases between them. This CDR3 comprises 11 residues. The V gene's germline CDR1 is DFQATT and CDR2 SNEGSKA (reference sequence). The CDR3 loop is CSARYDTEAFF. In DNA form, the CDR3 reads TGCAGTGCTCGGTACGACACTGAAGCTTTCTTT.

The CDR3 coding sequence is TGCGCCAGCAGCTCCGGGACAGGGGGCAATCAGCCCCAGCATTTT. It yields the protein CASSSGTGGNQPQHF. The chain couples TRBV5-1 to TRBJ1-5; 10 bases map to TRBD1. This CDR3 contains 15 residues. Trimming took 3 bases from V and 2 from J; bases not matched to a gene: 2. Germline lookup yields CDR1 SGHRS and CDR2 YFSETQ.

The chain is built from TRBV5-4 and TRBJ2-1; perhaps TRBD1 as D (6 bases). The CDR3 extends over 15 amino acids. V was cut by 0 bases and J by 6 bases, with 13 bases left in between. CDR1 is SGHNT and CDR2 is YYREEE in the germline V gene (reference sequence). The CDR3 loop reads CASSLAENRVNEQFF. DNA for the CDR3: TGTGCCAGCAGCTTGGCAGAGAACAGGGTCAATGAGCAGTTCTTC.

The rearrangement links TRBV9 to TRBJ1-3; TRBD1 is a possible D gene (6 bases). V lost 0 bases and J 2 bases, leaving 9 bases between the germline ends. Germline V gene sequence: CDR1 SGDLS, CDR2 YYNGEE. There are 15 residues in the CDR3. For the CDR3, the DNA is TGTGCCAGCAGCGTAGACAGGGCTACTGGAAACACCATATATTTT. Its translation is CASSVDRATGNTIYF.

The V and J genes are TRBV10-3 and TRBJ1-1, with D possibly matching TRBD1 (6 bases). The CDR3 consists of 13 residues. Trimming left V 0 bases short and J 5 bases short, with 7 bases between. Germline CDR1 reads ENHRY; CDR2 reads SYGVKD. Here the CDR3 reads CAISESRGTEAFF. CDR3 nucleotides: TGTGCCATCAGTGAGTCCAGGGGTACTGAAGCTTTCTTT.

This chain links TRBV27 with TRBJ2-7, with 10 bases matching TRBD2. This CDR3 has 15 amino acids. V shed 5 bases and J 2 bases; nucleotides not matched to a gene: 6. The V gene's germline CDR1 is MNHEY and CDR2 SMNVEV (reference sequence). CDR3 region: CASSPRTSGTYEQYF. CDR3 nucleotides: TGTGCCAGCAGTCCGAGGACTAGCGGAACCTACGAGCAGTACTTC.

The chain links TRBV28 to TRBJ2-2; 10 bases align to TRBD1. The CDR3 contains 19 residues. Trimming removed 3 bases from V and 3 bases from J; junction bases left unmatched: 13. Germline V lookup: CDR1 MDHEN, CDR2 SYDVKM. Written as DNA, the CDR3 is TGTGCCAGCAGTTTGCCGACAGGGGGCCTGTCTTGGGACACCGGGGAGCTGTTTTTT. It specifies CASSLPTGGLSWDTGELFF. Drawing the rest from reference TRBV28 and TRBJ2-2, the complete variable domain is DVKVTQSSRYLVKRTGEKVFLECVQDMDHENMFWYRQDPGLGLRLIYFSYDVKMKEKGDIPEGYSVSREKKERFSLILESASTNQTSMYLCASSLPTGGLSWDTGELFFGEGSRLTVL.

Comments on this clone: The identical CDR3 is also encoded by other nucleotide sequences in the sample. The chain is built from TRBV5-1 and TRBJ2-2; D is unresolved. In germline, CDR1 is SGHRS, CDR2 YFSETQ. V was pared by 1 base and J by 5 bases, with 6 bases between. This CDR3 region has 13 residues. In DNA, the CDR3 is TGCGCCAGCAGCTTGACAGATACCGGGGAGCTGTTTTTT. Translating it yields CASSLTDTGELFF. The full variable domain, with the rest looked up from reference TRBV5-1 and TRBJ2-2, is KAGVTQTPRYLIKTRGQQVTLSCSPISGHRSVSWYQQTPGQGLQFLFEYFSETQRNKGNFPGRFSGRQFSNSRSEMNVSTLELGDSALYLCASSLTDTGELFFGEGSRLTVL.

V is TRBV6-6 and J is TRBJ2-1; 9 bases match TRBD1. In germline, CDR1 is MNHNY, CDR2 SVGAGI (reference sequence). This CDR3 spans 15 amino acids. The junction had 9 bases not matched to a gene; V was cut back by 5 bases and J by 7 bases. CDR3: CASSTGTGRGNEQFF. The CDR3 nucleotides are TGTGCCAGCAGTACCGGGACAGGGAGGGGTAATGAGCAGTTCTTC.

V usage is TRBV5-6 and J usage is TRBJ1-2; 7 bases line up with TRBD1. J gave up 3 bases and V 0 bases, and 8 bases lay outside the gene matches. CDR3 length: 16 amino acids. CDR1 and CDR2 (germline): SGHDT, YYEEEE. The CDR3 is CASSLARQGGDYGYTF. In DNA form, the CDR3 reads TGTGCCAGCAGCTTGGCACGACAGGGCGGGGACTATGGCTACACCTTC.

The chain recombines TRBV5-5 with TRBJ2-7, with D unresolved. The CDR3 runs to 11 residues. Trimming cost V 1 base and J 7 bases, with 6 bases left between them. Germline assignment: CDR1 SGHKS and CDR2 YYEKEE (reference sequence). Here the CDR3 DNA reads TGTGCCAGCAGCTTGATGCGAGAGCAGTACTTC. Protein: CASSLMREQYF.